A selection of T cell receptor beta chains follows, all from one sample in a study of cytomegalovirus exposure and HLA in healthy donors. Here immunoSEQ multiplex PCR was the method, and the copy in TCRdb shows in-frame clones only, minus some. Among 190,000 or so clones listed, 70% to 80% were seen once. The sample consisted of PBMCs. These TCRs come from a girl aged 5 to 17 in good health and CMV-seropositive. Each CDR3 is given with its conserved first and last residue. The order of the fields is J gene, D gene, V gene, clone size, CDR3 protein, CDR3 DNA. A D gene is named only where the DNA matches it firmly. Size is stated for part of the rows, as once, few or many counts, or as a class when the clone is expanded.

j_gene: TRBJ2-5; d_gene: TRBD2; v_gene: TRBV12-5; abundance: NA; CDR3aa: CASGKVAGGPETQYF; CDR3nt: TGTGCTAGTGGTAAGGTAGCGGGGGGGCCGGAGACCCAGTACTTC
j_gene: TRBJ2-1; d_gene: NA; v_gene: TRBV11-3; abundance: NA; CDR3aa: CASSLKLNEQFF; CDR3nt: TGTGCCAGCAGCTTAAAACTCAATGAGCAGTTCTTC
j_gene: TRBJ2-5; d_gene: TRBD1; v_gene: TRBV6-1; abundance: few; CDR3aa: CASGGTGGDQETQYF; CDR3nt: TGTGCCAGCGGGGGGACAGGGGGAGACCAAGAGACCCAGTACTTC
j_gene: TRBJ2-2; d_gene: TRBD1; v_gene: TRBV6-4; abundance: NA; CDR3aa: CASSETGADTGELFF; CDR3nt: TGTGCCAGCAGTGAGACAGGGGCGGACACCGGGGAGCTGTTTTTT
j_gene: TRBJ1-5; d_gene: NA; v_gene: TRBV25-1; abundance: NA; CDR3aa: CASISRRHQINQPQHF; CDR3nt: TGTGCCAGCATTTCCCGCAGGCATCAGATCAATCAGCCCCAGCATTTT
j_gene: TRBJ1-3; d_gene: NA; v_gene: TRBV6-1; abundance: NA; CDR3aa: CASSEVGGPGNTIYF; CDR3nt: TGTGCCAGCAGTGAAGTAGGCGGGCCTGGAAACACCATATATTTT
j_gene: TRBJ1-2; d_gene: NA; v_gene: TRBV10-3; abundance: once; CDR3aa: CAISGTYYGYTF; CDR3nt: TGTGCCATCAGTGGAACTTACTATGGCTACACCTTC
j_gene: TRBJ2-3; d_gene: NA; v_gene: TRBV4-2; abundance: NA; CDR3aa: CASSQRGGGTDTQYF; CDR3nt: TGTGCCAGCAGCCAGCGCGGGGGCGGCACAGATACGCAGTATTTT
j_gene: TRBJ2-5; d_gene: NA; v_gene: TRBV29-1; abundance: NA; CDR3aa: CSLRTGIHQETQYF; CDR3nt: TGCAGCCTCCGGACTGGAATACACCAAGAGACCCAGTACTTC
j_gene: TRBJ1-5; d_gene: NA; v_gene: TRBV11-3; abundance: few; CDR3aa: CASSLEGQPQHF; CDR3nt: TGTGCCAGCAGCTTGGAGGGACAGCCCCAGCATTTT
j_gene: TRBJ1-4; d_gene: TRBD1; v_gene: TRBV11-3; abundance: NA; CDR3aa: CASSSTGGVGEKLFF; CDR3nt: TGTGCCAGCAGCTCTACAGGGGGCGTCGGTGAAAAACTGTTTTTT